The 5 T cell receptor beta chains given below trace back to one sample, sequenced in a study of CD8+ T cells in alopecia areata. As the sequencing template, cDNA was produced by extracting RNA and reverse transcribing it. Sequencing used immunoSEQ multiplex PCR; TCRdb keeps in-frame clones, though not all of them. The table includes approximately 59,000 clones, approximately 43% detected once. The material was CD8+ T cells sorted from blood, obtained at week 0. The receptors derive from a human donor with alopecia areata.

This clone has more than one count but fewer than ten. The CDR3, as DNA: TGCAGCGCCATTGCAGGGCGGAATGAGCAGTTCTTC. Translating gives CSAIAGRNEQFF. V usage is TRBV29-1 and J usage is TRBJ2-1, with D perhaps TRBD1 (5 bases). The CDR3 has 12 amino acids. Germline assignment: CDR1 SQVTM and CDR2 ANQGSEA. V was cut by 7 bases and J by 7 bases, with 14 bases left in between.

V is TRBV7-9 and J is TRBJ1-4, with a weak D call TRBD1 (5 bases). The germline gives CDR1 SEHNR, CDR2 FQNEAQ (reference sequence). This CDR3 region has 14 residues. Trimming removed 1 base at V and 6 bases at J, with 9 bases between. The CDR3 DNA is TGTGCCAGCAGCTTAGGACAGACCCATGAAAAACTGTTTTTT. This encodes CASSLGQTHEKLFF.

This clone was counted at least ten times. One junction end does not reproduce the germline sequence, and a read error may be involved. The CDR3 sequence: CASREGTTWVGELFF. The CDR3, as DNA: TGTGCCAGCAGGGAAGGGACTACCTGGGTCGGGGAGCTGTTTTTT. This chain joins TRBV6-1 and TRBJ2-2; TRBD2 aligns across 7 bases. CDR1 is MNHNS and CDR2 is SASEGT in the germline V gene. The CDR3 length is 15 residues.

The J gene is TRBJ2-5, the V gene TRBV5-6; D tentatively reads TRBD1 or TRBD2 (5 bases each). The V end was cut by 0 bases, the J end by 4 bases, with 13 bases between. CDR3 size: 15 residues. CDR1 is SGHDT and CDR2 is YYEEEE in the germline V gene. DNA of the CDR3: TGTGCCAGCAGCTTGGAAGAGGGGCTGCGAGAGACCCAGTACTTC. Translation gives CASSLEEGLRETQYF.

About this clone: Compared with germline, one end of the junction differs, possibly owing to a read error. The same CDR3 is also encoded by other DNA sequences in this sample. The rearrangement joins TRBV15 to TRBJ1-1; D gene ambiguous. Germline lookup yields CDR1 LNHNV and CDR2 YYDKDF (reference sequence). This CDR3 is 13 amino acids long. The CDR3 bases are TGTGCCACCAGCCCCAAACTGAACACTGAAGCCTTCTTT. Its protein product is CATSPKLNTEAFF.